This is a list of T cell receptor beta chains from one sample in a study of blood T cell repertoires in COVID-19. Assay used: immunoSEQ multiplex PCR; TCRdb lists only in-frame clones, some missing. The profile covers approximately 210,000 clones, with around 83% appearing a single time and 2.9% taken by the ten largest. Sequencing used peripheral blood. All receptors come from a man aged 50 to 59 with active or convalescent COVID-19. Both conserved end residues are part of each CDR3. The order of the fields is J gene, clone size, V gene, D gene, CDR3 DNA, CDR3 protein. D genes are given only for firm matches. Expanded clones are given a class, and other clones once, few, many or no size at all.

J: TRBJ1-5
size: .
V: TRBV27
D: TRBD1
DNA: TGTGCCAGCAGTACTATTGGGACAGGACAGTTCCAGCCCCAGCATTTT
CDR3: CASSTIGTGQFQPQHF

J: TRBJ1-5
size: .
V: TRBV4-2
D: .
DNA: TGTGCCAGCAGCCAAGGAATTGAGCGGGGAAGCAATCAGCCCCAGCATTTT
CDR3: CASSQGIERGSNQPQHF

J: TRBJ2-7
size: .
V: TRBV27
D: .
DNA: TGTGCCAGCAGTCCGAACAGGGTCAGCCTCTACGAGCAGTACTTC
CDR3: CASSPNRVSLYEQYF

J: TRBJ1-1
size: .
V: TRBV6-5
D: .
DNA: TGTGCCAGCAGTACCGTCGGGAGGCTTAACACTGAAGCTTTCTTT
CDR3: CASSTVGRLNTEAFF

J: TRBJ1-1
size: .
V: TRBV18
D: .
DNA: TGTGCCAGCTCACCGAGAGGTACCGGCGAAGCTTTCTTT
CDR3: CASSPRGTGEAFF

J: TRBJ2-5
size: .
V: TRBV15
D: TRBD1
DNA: TGTGCCACATTTCCGACAGGGGAAGGGGAGACCCAGTACTTC
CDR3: CATFPTGEGETQYF

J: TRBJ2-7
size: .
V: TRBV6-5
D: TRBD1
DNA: TGTGCCAGCAGTAGAACAGGGGGGTTATCCTACGAGCAGTACTTC
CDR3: CASSRTGGLSYEQYF

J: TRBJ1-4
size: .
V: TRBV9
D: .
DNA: TGTGCCAGCAGCGTAGGCGGGAGCCCTAAGGAAAAACTGTTTTTT
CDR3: CASSVGGSPKEKLFF

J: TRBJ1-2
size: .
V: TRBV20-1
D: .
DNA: TGCAGAGCCGGGACTTTCTATGGCTACACCTTC
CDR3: CRAGTFYGYTF

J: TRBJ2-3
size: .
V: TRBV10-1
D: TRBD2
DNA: TGCGCCAGCTCCTGGACTAGCGGGACTGGCACAGATACGCAGTATTTT
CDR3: CASSWTSGTGTDTQYF

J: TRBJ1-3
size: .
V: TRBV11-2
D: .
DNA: TGTGCCAGCAGCCAACAACCTGGAAACACCATATATTTT
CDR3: CASSQQPGNTIYF

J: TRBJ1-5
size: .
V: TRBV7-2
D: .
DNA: TGTGCCAGCAGCTTAGTGCAGGGAAAGAGCCAGCCCCAGCATTTT
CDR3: CASSLVQGKSQPQHF

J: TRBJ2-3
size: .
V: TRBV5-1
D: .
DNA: TGCGCCAGCAGCTTGGACAGACGCACAGATACGCAGTATTTT
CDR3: CASSLDRRTDTQYF

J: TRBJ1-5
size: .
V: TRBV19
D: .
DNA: TGTGCCAGTAGTATAGATGGAGCCTGGAGCAATCAGCCCCAGCATTTT
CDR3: CASSIDGAWSNQPQHF

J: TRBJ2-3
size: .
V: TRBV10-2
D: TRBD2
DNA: TGCGCCAGCAGTGAAGAGCCGGGACTAGCGGGGGGCTCCGGCACAGATACGCAGTATTTT
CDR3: CASSEEPGLAGGSGTDTQYF

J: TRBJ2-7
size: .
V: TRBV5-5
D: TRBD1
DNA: TGTGCCAGCAGCTATAACCCGGTGGGCAGGGGGTACGAGCAGTACTTC
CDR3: CASSYNPVGRGYEQYF

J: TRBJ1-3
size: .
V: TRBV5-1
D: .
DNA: TGCGCCAGCAGCCCGTCCCTCTCTGGAAACACCATATATTTT
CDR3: CASSPSLSGNTIYF

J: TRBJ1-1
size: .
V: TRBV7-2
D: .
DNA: TGTGCCAGCAGCTCCATTCTGAACACTGAAGCTTTCTTT
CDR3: CASSSILNTEAFF

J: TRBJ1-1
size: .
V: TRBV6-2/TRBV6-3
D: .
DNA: TGTGCCAGCAGTTACTCGTTAACTGAAGCTTTCTTT
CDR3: CASSYSLTEAFF

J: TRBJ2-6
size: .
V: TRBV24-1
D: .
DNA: TGTGCCACCAGTGACTCCCTAGCCCACCCCGGGGCCAACGTCCTGACTTTC
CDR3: CATSDSLAHPGANVLTF

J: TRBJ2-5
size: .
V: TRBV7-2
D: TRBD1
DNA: TGTGCCAGCAGTCCCCCCCCAGGGGGCGTTTCAGAGACCCAGTACTTC
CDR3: CASSPPPGGVSETQYF

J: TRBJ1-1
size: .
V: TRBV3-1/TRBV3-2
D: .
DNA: TGTGCCAGCAGCCCGTGGAGGGGCACTGAAGCTTTCTTT
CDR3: CASSPWRGTEAFF

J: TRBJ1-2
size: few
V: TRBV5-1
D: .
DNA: TGCGCCAGCAGGCAGGACAGTTATAACTATGGCTACACCTTC
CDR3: CASRQDSYNYGYTF

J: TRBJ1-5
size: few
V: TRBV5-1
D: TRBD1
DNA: TGCGCCAGCAGCTTGGACAGGGGGGCCAATCAGCCCCAGCATTTT
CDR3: CASSLDRGANQPQHF

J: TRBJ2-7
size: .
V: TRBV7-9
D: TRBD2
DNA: TGTGCCAGCAGCTTAGCGCGGGGGGCATGGGGACCATACGAGCAGTACTTC
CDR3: CASSLARGAWGPYEQYF

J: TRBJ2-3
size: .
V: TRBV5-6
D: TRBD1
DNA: TGTGCCAGCAGCCAGGGGGCGGGGGATACGCAGTATTTT
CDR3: CASSQGAGDTQYF

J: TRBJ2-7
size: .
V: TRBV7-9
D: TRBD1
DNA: TGTGCCAGCAGCCCGGGACAGGGGGCGCGTGAGCAGTACTTC
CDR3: CASSPGQGAREQYF

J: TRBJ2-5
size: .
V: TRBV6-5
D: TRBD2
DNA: TGTGCCAGCATTGGGCGGGAGGGTTATCAAGAGACCCAGTACTTC
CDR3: CASIGREGYQETQYF

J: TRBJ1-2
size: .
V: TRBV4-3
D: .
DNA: TGCGCCAGCAGCCGCGCCGGACAGAGCTATGGCTACACCTTC
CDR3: CASSRAGQSYGYTF

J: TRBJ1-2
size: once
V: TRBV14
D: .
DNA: TGTGCCAGCAGCCAGGGCATAAACTATGGCTACACCTTC
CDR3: CASSQGINYGYTF

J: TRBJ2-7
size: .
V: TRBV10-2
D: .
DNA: TGCGTCAGATTGAGGGGGGGGAACTACGAGCAGTACTTC
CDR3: CVRLRGGNYEQYF

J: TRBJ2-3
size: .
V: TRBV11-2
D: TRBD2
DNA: TGTGCCAGCAGCTTAGGGACTAGCGGGCCTGATACGCAGTATTTT
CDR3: CASSLGTSGPDTQYF

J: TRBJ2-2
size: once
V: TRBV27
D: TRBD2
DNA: TGTGCCAGCAGTTTCCTAGCGGGAGAAGGCGGGGAGCTGTTTTTT
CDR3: CASSFLAGEGGELFF

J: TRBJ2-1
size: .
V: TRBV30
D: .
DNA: TGTGCCTGGAGCGTTCTTAATCTAGGGAGTATCCATGAGCAGTTCTTC
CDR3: CAWSVLNLGSIHEQFF

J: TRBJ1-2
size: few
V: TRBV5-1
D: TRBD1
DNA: TGCGCCAGCAGCTTGGCCCCGGGACAGGGGGCGGCTAACTATGGCTACACCTTC
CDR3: CASSLAPGQGAANYGYTF

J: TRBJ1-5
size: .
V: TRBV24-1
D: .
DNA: TGTGCCACCAGTGATTCTATTAGCAATCAGCCCCAGCATTTT
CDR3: CATSDSISNQPQHF

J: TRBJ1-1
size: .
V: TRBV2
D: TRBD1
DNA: TGTGCCAGCAGTCGGGACAGGGGAGGGAACACTGAAGCTTTCTTT
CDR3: CASSRDRGGNTEAFF

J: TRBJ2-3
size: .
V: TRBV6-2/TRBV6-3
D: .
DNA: TGTGCCAGCACCCCCTCTCGGAGTCTCCGAGGGTTCGCAGATACGCAGTATTTT
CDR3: CASTPSRSLRGFADTQYF

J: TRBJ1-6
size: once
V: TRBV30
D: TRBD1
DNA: TGTGCCTGGAATACCGGGACAGGGGGGTCACCCCTCCACTTT
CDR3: CAWNTGTGGSPLHF

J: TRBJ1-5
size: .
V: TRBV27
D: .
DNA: TGTGCCAGCACGGCCTTATTGGGAGAGCCCCAGCATTTT
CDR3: CASTALLGEPQHF

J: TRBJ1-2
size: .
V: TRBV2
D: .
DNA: TGTGCCAGCAGTGTAGAACAGCTTAACTATGGCTACACCTTC
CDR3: CASSVEQLNYGYTF

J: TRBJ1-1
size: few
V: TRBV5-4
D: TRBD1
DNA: TGTGCCAGCAGCTTGGAGACAGGGGGTACTGAAGCTTTCTTT
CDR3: CASSLETGGTEAFF

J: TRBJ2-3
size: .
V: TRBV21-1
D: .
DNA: TGTGCCAGCAGCAAACTTGACAACTCCAATGATCATACGCAGTATTTT
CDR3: CASSKLDNSNDHTQYF

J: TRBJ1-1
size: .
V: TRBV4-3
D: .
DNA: TGCGCCAGCAGCCCCGGACACAACACTGAAGCTTTCTTT
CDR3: CASSPGHNTEAFF

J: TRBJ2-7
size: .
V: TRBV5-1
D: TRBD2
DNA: TGCGCCAGCAGCCTGACTAGCGGGGGAGGCCGCGAGCAGTACTTC
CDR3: CASSLTSGGGREQYF

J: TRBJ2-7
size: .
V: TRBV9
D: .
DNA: TGTGCCAGCAGCACGGACAGACTCCCTACCGAGCAGTACTTC
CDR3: CASSTDRLPTEQYF

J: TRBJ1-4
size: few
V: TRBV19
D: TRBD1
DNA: TGTGCCAGTCGACAGGGCGCTAATGAAAAACTGTTTTTT
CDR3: CASRQGANEKLFF

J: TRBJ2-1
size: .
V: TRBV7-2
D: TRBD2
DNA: TGTGCCAGCAGCTTAGCGGGCGGGGGGGCGGCGTATGAGCAGTTCTTC
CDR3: CASSLAGGGAAYEQFF

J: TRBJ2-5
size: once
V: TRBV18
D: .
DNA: TGTGCCAGCTCACCAATCTCAGGTGGGGAGACCCAGTACTTC
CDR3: CASSPISGGETQYF